This entry features one T cell receptor beta chain sequence. The data were taken from a study of blood T cell repertoires in COVID-19. The protocol was immunoSEQ multiplex PCR, while the TCRdb copy is restricted to in-frame clones and leaves out a portion. The top ten hold around 7% of the sample, which has 180,000 or so clones, 70% to 90% seen once. Per the germline V gene, CDR1 is MDHEN and CDR2 is SYDVKM. The CDR3 runs to 16 residues. V shed 5 bases and J shed 3 bases, with 16 bases lying between them. The receptor's source is a woman aged 80 or older in a cohort sampled during active or convalescent COVID-19. The chain is built from TRBV28 and TRBJ2-2, with D possibly being TRBD2 (6 bases). The sequencing input was peripheral blood. The CDR3 reads CASSPKWRGYTGELFF. In nucleotides, the CDR3 is TGTGCCAGCAGTCCTAAGTGGCGGGGCTACACCGGGGAGCTGTTTTTT.